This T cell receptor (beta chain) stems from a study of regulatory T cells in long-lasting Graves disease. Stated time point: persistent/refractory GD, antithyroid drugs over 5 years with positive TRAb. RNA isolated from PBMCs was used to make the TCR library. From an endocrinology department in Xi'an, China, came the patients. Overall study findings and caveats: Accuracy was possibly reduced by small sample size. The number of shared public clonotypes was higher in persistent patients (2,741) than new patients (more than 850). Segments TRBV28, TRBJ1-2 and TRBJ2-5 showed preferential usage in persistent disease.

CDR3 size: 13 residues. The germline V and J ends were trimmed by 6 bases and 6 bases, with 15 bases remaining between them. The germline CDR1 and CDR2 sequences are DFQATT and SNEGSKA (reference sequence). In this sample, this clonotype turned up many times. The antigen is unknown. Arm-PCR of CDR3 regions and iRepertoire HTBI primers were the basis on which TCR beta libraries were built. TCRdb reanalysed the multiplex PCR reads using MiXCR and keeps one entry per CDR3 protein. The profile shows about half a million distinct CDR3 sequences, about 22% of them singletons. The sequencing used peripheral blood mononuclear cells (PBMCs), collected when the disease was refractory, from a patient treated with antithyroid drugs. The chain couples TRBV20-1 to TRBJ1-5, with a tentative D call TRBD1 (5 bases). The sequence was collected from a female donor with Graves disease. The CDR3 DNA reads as TGCAGTGCAAGCGGGGGTGTGGGTCAGCCCCAGCATTTT. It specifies CSASGGVGQPQHF.